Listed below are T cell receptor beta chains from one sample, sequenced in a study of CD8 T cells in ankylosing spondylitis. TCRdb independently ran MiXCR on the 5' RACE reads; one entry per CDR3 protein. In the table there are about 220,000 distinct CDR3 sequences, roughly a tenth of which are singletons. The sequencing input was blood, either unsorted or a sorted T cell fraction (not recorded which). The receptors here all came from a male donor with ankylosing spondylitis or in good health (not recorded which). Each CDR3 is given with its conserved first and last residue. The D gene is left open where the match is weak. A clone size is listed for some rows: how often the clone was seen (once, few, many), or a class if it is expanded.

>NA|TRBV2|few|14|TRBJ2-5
CASSERASQETQYF
TGTGCCAGCAGTGAAAGAGCCTCACAAGAGACCCAGTACTTC
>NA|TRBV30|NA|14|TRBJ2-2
CAWSPRPYPGELFF
TGTGCCTGGAGTCCCAGGCCCTACCCGGGGGAGCTGTTTTTT
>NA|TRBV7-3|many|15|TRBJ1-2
CASSLIGRVDDGYTF
TGTGCCAGCAGCTTAATAGGCAGGGTGGACGATGGCTACACCTTC
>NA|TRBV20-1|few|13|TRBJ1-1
CSAQLGGKTEAFF
TGCAGTGCGCAACTCGGGGGGAAAACTGAAGCTTTCTTT
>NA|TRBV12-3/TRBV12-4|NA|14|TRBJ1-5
CASSLKNSNQPQHF
TGTGCCAGCAGTTTAAAGAATAGCAATCAGCCCCAGCATTTT
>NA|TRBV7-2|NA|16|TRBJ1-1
CASSLARGGQGTEAFF
TGTGCCAGCAGCTTAGCACGGGGAGGGCAAGGCACTGAAGCTTTCTTT
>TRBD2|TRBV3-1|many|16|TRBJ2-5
CASSQSDGGGQETQYF
TGTGCCAGCAGCCAATCCGATGGGGGGGGCCAAGAGACCCAGTACTTC
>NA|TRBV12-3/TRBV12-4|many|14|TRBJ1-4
CASTKLGTNEKLFF
TGTGCCAGCACCAAACTAGGTACTAATGAAAAACTGTTTTTT
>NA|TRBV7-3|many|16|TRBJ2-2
CASSFGAQGYTGELFF
TGTGCCAGCAGCTTTGGGGCACAGGGATACACCGGGGAGCTGTTTTTT
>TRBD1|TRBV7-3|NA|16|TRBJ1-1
CASSLYPQGINTEAFF
TGTGCCAGCAGCTTATACCCACAGGGGATAAACACTGAAGCTTTCTTT
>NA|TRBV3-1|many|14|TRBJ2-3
CASSLGRFTDTQYF
TGTGCCAGCAGCCTCGGGCGGTTCACAGATACGCAGTATTTT
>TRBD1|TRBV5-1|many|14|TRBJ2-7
CASSFSGTDYEQYF
TGCGCCAGCAGCTTCTCCGGGACAGACTACGAGCAGTACTTC
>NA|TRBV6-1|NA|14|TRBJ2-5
CASSEISSAETQYF
TGTGCCAGCAGTGAAATAAGCTCTGCGGAGACCCAGTACTTC
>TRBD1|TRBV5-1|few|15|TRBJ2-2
CASSLQGADTGELFF
TGCGCCAGCAGCTTACAGGGGGCGGACACCGGGGAGCTGTTTTTT
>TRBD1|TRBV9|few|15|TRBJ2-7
CASSPRDQGAYEQYF
TGTGCCAGCAGCCCACGGGACCAGGGGGCCTACGAGCAGTACTTC
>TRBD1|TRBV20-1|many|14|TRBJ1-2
CSARGGTGLNGYTF
TGCAGTGCTAGAGGTGGGACAGGGCTTAATGGCTACACCTTC
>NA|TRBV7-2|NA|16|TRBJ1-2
CASSSGVRGANYGYTF
TGTGCCAGCAGCTCGGGCGTTCGGGGTGCTAACTATGGCTACACCTTC
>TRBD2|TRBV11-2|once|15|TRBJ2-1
CASSLAGLAGDEQFF
TGTGCCAGCAGCTTAGCGGGGCTAGCGGGGGATGAGCAGTTCTTC
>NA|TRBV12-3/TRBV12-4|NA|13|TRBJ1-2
CASTLENMGGYTF
TGTGCCAGCACACTCGAAAACATGGGCGGCTACACCTTC
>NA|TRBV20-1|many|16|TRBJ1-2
CSARDPARGANYGYTF
TGCAGTGCTAGAGATCCCGCTCGGGGGGCTAACTATGGCTACACCTTC
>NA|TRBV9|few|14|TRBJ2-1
CATRTGTPGNEQFF
TGTGCCACCCGGACCGGGACCCCAGGCAATGAGCAGTTCTTC
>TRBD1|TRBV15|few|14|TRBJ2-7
CATSDGQEPYEQYF
TGTGCCACCAGCGACGGACAGGAACCCTACGAGCAGTACTTC
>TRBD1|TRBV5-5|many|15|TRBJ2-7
CASSLQGSTSYEQYF
TGTGCCAGCAGCTTACAGGGGTCAACCTCCTACGAGCAGTACTTC
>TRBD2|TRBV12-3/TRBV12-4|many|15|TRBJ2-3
CASSSYGGSTDTQYF
TGTGCCAGCAGTTCTTACGGGGGGTCCACAGATACGCAGTATTTT
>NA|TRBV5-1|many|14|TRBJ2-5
CASSLFRGQETQYF
TGCGCCAGCAGCTTGTTTCGGGGGCAAGAGACCCAGTACTTC
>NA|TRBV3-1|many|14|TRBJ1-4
CASSQGRSNEKLFF
TGTGCCAGCAGCCAAGGTCGGTCTAATGAAAAACTGTTTTTT
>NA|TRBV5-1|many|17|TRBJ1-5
CASSAGGGGGSNQPQHF
TGCGCCAGCAGCGCCGGCGGTGGGGGGGGTAGCAATCAGCCCCAGCATTTT
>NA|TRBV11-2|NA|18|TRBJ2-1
CASSLSPFRGLKHNEQFF
TGTGCCAGCAGTTTATCTCCCTTCCGCGGTCTTAAGCACAATGAGCAGTTCTTC
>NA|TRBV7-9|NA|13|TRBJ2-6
CASTVSGANVLTF
TGTGCCAGCACCGTCTCTGGGGCCAACGTCCTGACTTTC
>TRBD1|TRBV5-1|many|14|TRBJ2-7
CASSSGTGGLEQYF
TGCGCCAGCAGCTCCGGGACAGGGGGCTTGGAGCAGTACTTC
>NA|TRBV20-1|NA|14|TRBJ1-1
CSARIVQVNTEAFF
TGCAGTGCTAGAATAGTGCAGGTGAACACTGAAGCTTTCTTT
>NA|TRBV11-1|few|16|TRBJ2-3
CASSYIQGRVSLTQYF
TGTGCCAGCAGCTACATCCAGGGGCGGGTGAGCCTGACGCAGTATTTT
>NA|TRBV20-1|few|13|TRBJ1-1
CSALQTVNTEAFF
TGCAGTGCTCTCCAGACAGTGAACACTGAAGCTTTCTTT
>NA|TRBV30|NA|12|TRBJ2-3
CAWSVSWRTQYF
TGTGCCTGGAGTGTATCCTGGCGTACGCAGTATTTT
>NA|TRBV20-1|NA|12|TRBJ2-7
CSAGGNDYELYF
TGCAGTGCTGGTGGGAATGACTACGAGCTGTACTTC
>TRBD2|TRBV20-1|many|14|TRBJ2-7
CSASQGGGTYEQYF
TGCAGTGCTAGTCAGGGCGGGGGGACCTACGAGCAGTACTTC
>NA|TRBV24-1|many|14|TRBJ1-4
CATSGRGRDEKLFF
TGTGCCACCAGTGGCCGGGGCCGAGACGAAAAACTGTTTTTT
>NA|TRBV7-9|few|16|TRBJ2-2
CASSPPIQGRTGELFF
TGTGCCAGCAGCCCACCGATACAGGGAAGAACCGGGGAGCTGTTTTTT
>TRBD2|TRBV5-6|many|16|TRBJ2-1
CASSRRTSGPYNEQFF
TGTGCCAGCAGCCGCCGTACTAGCGGGCCTTACAATGAGCAGTTCTTC
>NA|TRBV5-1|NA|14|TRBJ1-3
CASSFGAAGNTIYF
TGCGCCAGCAGCTTCGGGGCAGCTGGAAACACCATATATTTT
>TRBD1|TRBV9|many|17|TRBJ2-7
CASSVTSGGQGRNEQYF
TGTGCCAGCAGCGTAACCAGTGGTGGACAGGGGAGGAACGAGCAGTACTTC
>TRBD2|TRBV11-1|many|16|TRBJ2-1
CASSLRASGVYNEQFF
TGTGCCAGCAGCTTACGGGCTAGCGGGGTCTACAATGAGCAGTTCTTC
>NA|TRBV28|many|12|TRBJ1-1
CASSSGLTEAFF
TGTGCCAGCAGTTCCGGACTCACTGAAGCTTTCTTT
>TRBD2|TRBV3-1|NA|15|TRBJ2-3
CASSQAGGTTDTQYF
TGTGCCAGCAGCCAAGCGGGGGGAACCACAGATACGCAGTATTTT
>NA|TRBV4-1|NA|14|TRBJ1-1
CASMPWGENTEAFF
TGCGCCAGCATGCCCTGGGGAGAGAACACTGAAGCTTTCTTT
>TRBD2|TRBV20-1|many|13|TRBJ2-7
CSASSSGGYEQYF
TGCAGTGCTAGTTCTAGCGGGGGTTACGAGCAGTACTTC
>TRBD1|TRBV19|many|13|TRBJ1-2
CASSLTGYYGYTF
TGTGCCAGTAGCCTGACAGGGTACTATGGCTACACCTTC
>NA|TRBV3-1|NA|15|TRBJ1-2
CASSHDSRAGYGYTF
TGTGCCAGCAGCCATGACTCAAGGGCTGGCTATGGCTACACCTTC
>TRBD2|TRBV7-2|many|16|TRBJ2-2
CASSFKGLANTGELFF
TGTGCCAGCAGCTTCAAGGGACTAGCGAACACCGGGGAGCTGTTTTTT
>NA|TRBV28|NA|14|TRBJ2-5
CASTPAQRQETQYF
TGTGCCAGCACTCCGGCCCAAAGACAAGAGACCCAGTACTTC
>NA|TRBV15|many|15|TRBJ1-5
CATSRDNDSNQPQHF
TGTGCCACCAGCAGAGATAATGACAGTAATCAGCCCCAGCATTTT
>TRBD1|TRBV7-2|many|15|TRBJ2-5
CASSWGQGVQETQYF
TGTGCCAGCAGCTGGGGACAGGGGGTTCAAGAGACCCAGTACTTC
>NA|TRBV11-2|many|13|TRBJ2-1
CASSLDRPNEQFF
TGTGCCAGCAGCTTAGACAGGCCCAATGAGCAGTTCTTC
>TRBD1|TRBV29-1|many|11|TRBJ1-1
CSVRDRSEAFF
TGCAGCGTTAGGGACAGGTCTGAAGCTTTCTTT
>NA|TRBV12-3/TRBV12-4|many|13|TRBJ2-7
CASSGTDSYEQYF
TGTGCCAGCAGTGGGACGGACTCCTACGAGCAGTACTTC